This paragraph covers one T cell receptor (beta chain) sequence. In germline, CDR1 is MNHEY, CDR2 SVGEGT. The CDR3 sequence is 14 residues long. Trimming took off 6 bases at V and 5 bases at J, with 16 bases between the two ends. This specimen belongs to a study of response to subunit inactivated influenza vaccine. TCRdb called the RT-PCR reads again in MiXCR, with one record for every CDR3 protein. The sample holds fewer than 700,000 distinct CDR3 sequences; 10% to 15% are singletons and the top ten take less than 15%. The TCR sequence derives from a man in his forties or fifties who received an inactivated influenza vaccine. The chain joins TRBV6-2 or TRBV6-3 to TRBJ1-1, with D possibly matching TRBD1 (5 bases). The material sequenced was PBMCs from blood, taken roughly 47 days after vaccination. Here the CDR3 DNA reads TGTGCCAGCAGCCGGACACTTTGGGGGACTGAAGCTTTCTTT. Protein product: CASSRTLWGTEAFF.